This TCR beta chain was profiled in a study of OX40 agonist ivuxolimab in advanced cancers. On the study more broadly: Cancers in dose escalation were hepatocellular, melanoma, renal cell and head and neck. The dose-escalation cohort was approximately 84% male, with a mean age of about 60 years, ranging about 20 to 79.

Study-level findings and limits: In a subset of nonresponders, normalized T-cell clonal expansion was also low. Among patients with partial responses at 0.1-3.0 mg/kg, clonal expansion was among the lowest.

This CDR3 is 15 amino acids long. V was clipped by 0 bases and J by 3 bases, with 12 bases between them. CDR1 and CDR2 (germline): SGHRS, YFSETQ. Sequencing was performed with immunoSEQ multiplex PCR; in TCRdb, only in-frame clones are kept and a portion is missing. There are almost 20,000 clones in the sample; about nine tenths occur only once, and more than 15% lies in the top ten. Worth noting for this clone: Its specificity is unknown.

The V and J genes are TRBV5-1 and TRBJ1-1, with D perhaps matching TRBD1 (5 bases). The material was CD4+ or CD8+ T cells sorted from blood, obtained in a trial of the OX40 agonist ivuxolimab. The sequence was obtained from an adult with an advanced solid tumor such as melanoma, head and neck, liver or kidney cancer. The CDR3 sequence is CASSLAAGLDTEAFF. In nucleotides, the CDR3 is TGCGCCAGCAGCTTGGCCGCAGGGTTAGACACTGAAGCTTTCTTT.